The rows below give T cell receptor beta chains drawn from one sample of a study of T cell responses to AZD1222 COVID-19 vaccine. Here immunoSEQ multiplex PCR was the method, and the copy in TCRdb shows in-frame clones only, minus some. The table shows 100,000 or so clones, with around nine tenths occurring only once. The input for sequencing was peripheral blood, taken 28 days after the second AZD1222 dose. These receptors were collected from an adult who received the AZD1222 COVID-19 vaccine. CDR3s leave out the opening cysteine and the closing phenylalanine or tryptophan.

j_call,v_call,cdr3_aa
TRBJ2-7,TRBV6-5,ASSYSKSEQY
TRBJ1-1,TRBV5-1,ASSLRLGGGNTEAF
TRBJ2-4,TRBV27,ASSRPTDIAKNIQY
TRBJ2-7,TRBV11-2,ASSSSLAGVAY
TRBJ1-2,TRBV27,ASRTLGMGDYGYT
TRBJ2-2,TRBV10-3,AISESFNRVSGELF
TRBJ1-1,TRBV11-3,ASSRGLDTEAF
TRBJ2-1,TRBV18,ASSNTGGQGNEQF
TRBJ2-3,TRBV29-1,SVVGGASDTQY
TRBJ1-1,TRBV27,ASSPSGQGGTEAF
TRBJ1-1,TRBV5-6,ASSLVAGDSAKAF